This entry lists 21 T cell receptor beta chains sequenced from one sample in a study of vaccination effects on CD4 cells after COVID-19. Viral peptide pool expansion of antigen-specific CD4+ T cells preceded sequencing in the ViraFEST assay. CD4+ T cell isolation took place after 10 days of culture. The person's infection with SARS-CoV-2, confirmed by PCR, took place between March and December 2020. Profiled with immunoSEQ multiplex PCR; TCRdb holds only in-frame clones, not every one. The repertoire has 25,000 to 35,000 clones, approximately 78% of them found once; the top ten carry around 30%. The antigens of these receptors remain unknown. Sequencing was performed on CD4+ T cells from PBMCs cultured with a peptide pool, taken before COVID-19 vaccination. These receptors were taken from a human donor who had a prior SARS-CoV-2 infection.

V and J are TRBV2 and TRBJ1-6; no reliable D call. The CDR3 runs to 15 residues. The V end was cut by 5 bases, the J end by 3 bases, with 11 bases between. Germline values: CDR1 SNHLY, CDR2 FYNNEI. Written as DNA, the CDR3 is TGTGCCAGCAGTCGAGGGCAGCACTATAATTCACCCCTCCACTTT. It specifies CASSRGQHYNSPLHF.

The chain couples TRBV5-1 to TRBJ2-3; D not certain. The CDR3 consists of 14 residues. CDR1 and CDR2 (germline): SGHRS, YFSETQ. V was cut by 0 bases and J by 1 base, with 6 bases left in between. The CDR3 here is CASSLGRRTDTQYF. The DNA of the CDR3 is TGCGCCAGCAGCTTGGGACGGCGCACAGATACGCAGTATTTT. Supplemented by reference TRBV5-1 and TRBJ2-3, the full variable domain reads KAGVTQTPRYLIKTRGQQVTLSCSPISGHRSVSWYQQTPGQGLQFLFEYFSETQRNKGNFPGRFSGRQFSNSRSEMNVSTLELGDSALYLCASSLGRRTDTQYFGPGTRLTVL.

A single count supports this clone. The chain carries TRBV7-9 and TRBJ1-2; D is undetermined. The V gene's germline CDR1 is SEHNR and CDR2 FQNEAQ (reference sequence). This CDR3 region has 12 residues. Between the trimmed V and J ends, which lost 5 bases and 4 bases, there was a span of 8 bases. In DNA, the CDR3 is TGTGCCAGCAGCCCCAAGTCCTATGGCTACACCTTC. Translated, it gives CASSPKSYGYTF.

The V call is TRBV6-9, the J call TRBJ1-6; no definite D call. This CDR3 is 18 amino acids long. The V end was cut by 0 bases, the J end by 5 bases, with 17 bases between. Germline V CDR1 and CDR2: MNHGY, SVAAGI. This CDR3 reads CASSYSPDWQTDNSPLHF. Written as DNA, the CDR3 is TGTGCCAGCAGTTATTCCCCGGACTGGCAGACCGATAATTCACCCCTCCACTTT.

This clone was detected only a few times. The rearrangement joins TRBV7-2 to TRBJ2-5; 7 bases line up with TRBD2. Losses at the gene ends were 1 base for V and 2 bases for J; bases not matched to a gene: 4. This CDR3 has 15 amino acids. Germline-derived CDR1 and CDR2 are SGHTA and FQGNSA. The CDR3 region has the DNA TGTGCCAGCAGCTTAGAGGCTAGCGGACAAGAGACCCAGTACTTC. Amino acid sequence: CASSLEASGQETQYF.

The V call is TRBV13, the J call TRBJ2-7; no clear D gene. Per the germline V gene, CDR1 is PRHDT and CDR2 is FYEKMQ (reference sequence). This CDR3 comprises 13 residues. Trimming took off 1 base at V and 7 bases at J, with 11 bases between the two ends. CDR3 in amino acids: CASSLDLVGEQYF. The CDR3, as DNA: TGTGCCAGCAGCTTAGACCTAGTGGGAGAGCAGTACTTC.

This clone was picked up one time. This sequence joins TRBV6-1 and TRBJ2-7; D uncertain. Germline values: CDR1 MNHNS, CDR2 SASEGT. The CDR3 covers 13 residues. The germline V and J ends were trimmed by 7 bases and 0 bases, with 10 bases remaining between them. The CDR3 protein is CASTPGGSYEQYF. The CDR3, as DNA: TGTGCCAGCACCCCCGGTGGCTCCTACGAGCAGTACTTC.

The chain uses TRBV30 and TRBJ2-3; perhaps TRBD2 as D (5 bases). This CDR3 has 16 residues. The ends were cut back, 3 bases at V and 2 bases at J, with 18 bases in the middle. Germline CDR1 is GTSNPN and CDR2 is SVGIG (reference sequence). The CDR3 here is CAWRPLMKGATDTQYF. CDR3 DNA sequence: TGTGCCTGGAGGCCACTTATGAAGGGAGCCACAGATACGCAGTATTTT. The whole variable domain, remainder taken from reference TRBV30 and TRBJ2-3, is SQTIHQWPATLVQPVGSPLSLECTVEGTSNPNLYWYRQAAGRGLQLLFYSVGIGQISSEVPQNLSASRPQDRQFILSSKKLLLSDSGFYLCAWRPLMKGATDTQYFGPGTRLTVL.

In this sample, this clone turned up once. The V and J genes are TRBV6-5 and TRBJ1-2; D may be TRBD1 (5 bases). Trimming removed 4 bases at V and 5 bases at J, with 11 bases between. The length of the CDR3 is 13 residues. Germline V gives CDR1 MNHEY, CDR2 SVGAGI. CDR3 DNA sequence: TGTGCCAGCAGTTCCGCAGGGTTTTATGGCTACACCTTC. Its translation: CASSSAGFYGYTF.

This clone has a single count. The rearrangement uses TRBV19 and TRBJ2-3; 12 positions match TRBD2. The V gene's germline CDR1 is LNHDA and CDR2 SQIVND (reference sequence). V lost 4 bases, J lost 5 bases, and 7 bases stayed unmatched. The CDR3 loop spans 16 amino acids. This CDR3 is CASSKKTSGSIDTQYF. The CDR3 region has the DNA TGTGCCAGTAGTAAAAAGACTAGCGGGAGTATAGATACGCAGTATTTT. Variable domain in full (rest from reference TRBV19 and TRBJ2-3): DGGITQSPKYLFRKEGQNVTLSCEQNLNHDAMYWYRQDPGQGLRLIYYSQIVNDFQKGDIAEGYSVSREKKESFPLTVTSAQKNPTAFYLCASSKKTSGSIDTQYFGPGTRLTVL.

This clone occurred a few times. This chain joins TRBV18 and TRBJ1-5; D unclear. Between the trimmed V and J ends, which lost 3 bases and 7 bases, there was a span of 10 bases. The CDR3 contains 13 residues. Germline V gene sequence: CDR1 KGHSH, CDR2 LQKENI. CDR3 protein: CASSPGDGQPQHF. The DNA for the CDR3 is TGTGCCAGCTCACCCGGGGATGGCCAGCCCCAGCATTTT.

V and J are TRBV3-1 (or the pseudogene TRBV3-2) and TRBJ2-3; TRBD2 aligns across 12 bases. The CDR3 length is 17 residues. Germline lookup yields CDR1 LGHDT and CDR2 YNNKEL (reference sequence). The V segment lost 4 bases and the J segment 1 base; nucleotides outside the gene matches: 6. CDR3 region: CASSRWTSGDRTDTQYF. As DNA, the CDR3 is TGTGCCAGCAGCCGCTGGACTAGCGGGGACCGCACAGATACGCAGTATTTT.

In this sample, this clone turned up a few times. Here the CDR3 DNA reads TGTGCCATCAGTGTGAGAGGGGTGACCGACTTGGACTATGGCTACACCTTC. It encodes CAISVRGVTDLDYGYTF. This chain links TRBV10-3 with TRBJ1-2; tentatively, D is TRBD1 (5 bases). This CDR3 contains 17 residues. Germline CDR1 and CDR2: ENHRY and SYGVKD. Trimming cost V 4 bases and J 3 bases, with 21 bases left between them.

This clone was found a few times. The chain couples TRBV7-2 to TRBJ2-5, with a possible D match to TRBD2 (6 bases). Germline V gene sequence: CDR1 SGHTA, CDR2 FQGNSA. CDR3 length: 14 amino acids. V shed 4 bases and J shed 1 base, with 10 bases lying between them. CDR3: CASSSGRGQETQYF. The CDR3 DNA follows: TGTGCCAGCAGCTCAGGGCGGGGCCAAGAGACCCAGTACTTC.

The genes are TRBV5-1 and TRBJ2-2; D gene unclear. V was trimmed by 4 bases and J by 1 base, leaving 11 bases between them. The CDR3 is 15 residues long. Germline V gene sequence: CDR1 SGHRS, CDR2 YFSETQ. CDR3 residues: CASSTPGGNTGELFF. The CDR3 coding sequence is TGCGCCAGCAGCACGCCGGGCGGGAACACCGGGGAGCTGTTTTTT.

This chain joins TRBV10-3 and TRBJ2-3, with D uncertain. Looked up from germline, CDR1 is ENHRY and CDR2 is SYGVKD. This CDR3 comprises 19 residues. V was clipped by 0 bases and J by 2 bases, with 21 bases between them. CDR3 loop: CAISESIVVRITLTDTQYF. CDR3 sequence (DNA): TGTGCCATCAGTGAGTCGATTGTGGTTAGAATCACCCTCACAGATACGCAGTATTTT.

The table lists this clone with a few counts. This chain uses TRBV4-2 with TRBJ1-4; D ambiguous. The V gene's germline CDR1 is LGHNA and CDR2 YNFKEQ. V dropped 1 base and J dropped 6 bases, with 12 bases sitting between them. The CDR3 contains 15 residues. As DNA, the CDR3 is TGTGCCAGCAGCCAAGTCGGCGGGTCGGATGAAAAACTGTTTTTT. Its translation: CASSQVGGSDEKLFF.

The genes are TRBV7-3 and TRBJ2-2, with D unclear. CDR1 is SGHTA, CDR2 FQGTGA, per germline. This CDR3 spans 13 amino acids. The V end was cut by 1 base, the J end by 7 bases, with 7 bases between. Here the CDR3 reads CASSLRHNGELFF. The CDR3 DNA sequence: TGTGCCAGCAGCTTAAGACACAACGGGGAGCTGTTTTTT.

The chain recombines TRBV5-4 with TRBJ2-5; 8 bases map to TRBD1. J was trimmed by 4 bases and V by 0 bases; bases with no gene match: 5. There are 15 residues in the CDR3. Germline V gene sequence: CDR1 SGHNT, CDR2 YYREEE (reference sequence). The CDR3 DNA reads as TGTGCCAGCAGCTTGGGGGACAGGAGACCAGAGACCCAGTACTTC. This gives the protein CASSLGDRRPETQYF.

This clone was seen more than once but under ten times. J is TRBJ2-7 and V is TRBV7-9; D is unresolved. Germline V gene lookup returns CDR1 SEHNR and CDR2 FQNEAQ (reference sequence). This CDR3 is 13 amino acids long. Trimming removed 0 bases from V and 2 bases from J, with 5 bases in between. The CDR3 protein is CASSLAGTYEQYF. The CDR3 DNA follows: TGTGCCAGCAGCTTAGCGGGCACCTACGAGCAGTACTTC.

The sample holds a few counts of this clone. The chain has TRBV7-3 and TRBJ2-6; D may be TRBD1 or TRBD2 (5 bases each). The CDR3 spans 18 residues. Germline CDR1 reads SGHTA; CDR2 reads FQGTGA. V was trimmed by 5 bases and J by 0 bases, leaving 17 bases between them. This CDR3 is CASSPGSGAVSGANVLTF. CDR3 bases: TGTGCCAGCAGCCCAGGTTCCGGGGCCGTCTCTGGGGCCAACGTCCTGACTTTC.